This T cell receptor (beta chain) was recovered during a study of shared clonotypes between healthy human individuals. Profiled with immunoSEQ multiplex PCR; TCRdb holds only in-frame clones, not every one. The sample holds millions of clones, roughly 92% seen once. Turning to this clone: Different DNA sequences within this sample yield the same CDR3.

Germline lookup yields CDR1 KGHSH and CDR2 LQKENI. V was pared by 3 bases and J by 4 bases, with 5 bases of the junction left unmatched. The CDR3 contains 14 residues. The chain is built from TRBV18 and TRBJ2-7; 8 bases agree with TRBD1. Sequencing input: naive CD4+ T cells sorted from blood. The subset denotes: CD45RA+ positively selected. The receptor comes from a man aged 18 to 35 in good health. The CDR3 here is CASSPGQGSYEQYF. DNA for the CDR3: TGTGCCAGCTCACCCGGACAGGGATCATACGAGCAGTACTTC.